This TCR beta chain originates from a study of post-analysis software for immune sequencing data. In regard to this clonotype: What it recognizes is unknown.

Overall study findings and caveats: With TRBV5-6, TRBV5-1 and TRBV20-1 included, about 5 TRBV segments were more frequent in patients than in controls.

This CDR3 spans 16 amino acids. Germline V lookup: CDR1 SGDLS, CDR2 YYNGEE. The V segment lost 2 bases and the J segment 7 bases; nucleotides outside the gene matches: 13. The library was made from cDNA and included unique molecular identifiers. TCRdb processed the PCR reads anew with MiXCR; each CDR3 protein has one entry. The sample includes 650,000 to 850,000 distinct CDR3 sequences, around 42% of them seen just once. The sequenced material came from blood. The chain recombines TRBV9 with TRBJ2-7; 9 bases map to TRBD1. This sequence originates from a girl between 10 and 17 years old with multiple sclerosis. DNA of the CDR3: TGTGCCAGCAGCGTGGGGACAGGGTTGGGTCCGGGTGAGCAGTACTTC. It is translated as CASSVGTGLGPGEQYF. Full variable domain (missing parts from reference TRBV9 and TRBJ2-7): DSGVTQTPKHLITATGQRVTLRCSPRSGDLSVYWYQQSLDQGLQFLIQYYNGEERAKGNILERFSAQQFPDLHSELNLSSLELGDSALYFCASSVGTGLGPGEQYFGPGTRLTVT.